This T cell receptor (beta chain) was documented in a study of cytomegalovirus exposure and HLA in healthy donors. Findings of the study overall: The study put about 180 TCR beta chains on its list as cytomegalovirus-associated. Reports described diagnosis of cytomegalovirus status by the classifier as highly specific and sensitive. There were a few CMV-associated chains whose specificity for CMV antigens was confirmed in vitro.

The CDR3 runs 16 residues. CDR1 is MNHEY, CDR2 SVGAGI, per germline. The V end was cut by 4 bases, the J end by 1 base, with 16 bases between. About this clone: Its antigen is not identified.

Produced via immunoSEQ multiplex PCR; TCRdb's table is partial and in-frame only. The table records some 71,000 clones, over 90% of them present only once. The chain recombines TRBV6-5 with TRBJ2-5; a possible D gene is TRBD2 (5 bases). The specimen was PBMCs. The clonotype originates from a woman between 18 and 29 years old in good health and CMV-seronegative. CDR3 in DNA: TGTGCCAGCAGTTCCTGGCGGGTCTACTCCCAAGAGACCCAGTACTTC. Encoded protein: CASSSWRVYSQETQYF.